The source of this T cell receptor beta chain is a study of T cell responses to AZD1222 COVID-19 vaccine. Broader study findings: In all cases, repertoires were sampled only after the peak T cell response. Spike was spanned by vaccine-associated CD4 TCRs, which were dominant at 160-218 and 743-854. The breadth and depth of Spike-specific TCRs increased once two AZD1222 doses had been given.

Remarks on this clone: The target antigen is unknown.

This table comes from immunoSEQ multiplex PCR, and its TCRdb copy is limited to in-frame clones, with some not included. The table has fewer than 250,000 clones, more than 85% seen once; the top ten hold roughly 0.99%. Germline loops: CDR1 SGDLS, CDR2 YYNGEE. Trimming took off 4 bases at V and 7 bases at J, with 14 bases between the two ends. The CDR3 extends over 13 amino acids. The V and J genes are TRBV9 and TRBJ1-2; the D gene is possibly TRBD1 (6 bases). The material sequenced was peripheral blood, taken on day 0 of MenACWY control vaccination. This receptor was obtained from an adult in good health. The DNA for the CDR3 is TGTGCCAGCAGCCAAAATTTGGGGGCTGGCTACACCTTC. Its translation: CASSQNLGAGYTF.